This TCR beta chain came from a study of blood T cell repertoires in COVID-19. The CDR3 sequence is 14 residues long. Germline V gene data show CDR1 as SEHNR and CDR2 as FQNEAQ (reference sequence). Trimming left V 5 bases short and J 2 bases short, with 13 bases between. The assay was immunoSEQ multiplex PCR, and TCRdb's table has in-frame clones only and misses some. The sample lists some 150,000 clones; 85% to 90% were seen once. The sample was peripheral blood. The chain uses TRBV7-9 and TRBJ2-7, with unresolved D. This receptor was identified in a woman in her thirties or forties with acute or convalescent COVID-19. CDR3 protein: CASSPFGGTYEQYF. The CDR3 region has the DNA TGTGCCAGCAGCCCCTTTGGCGGAACCTACGAGCAGTACTTC.